Below, 32 T cell receptor beta chains from the same sample are listed, as sequenced in a study of blood T cell repertoires in COVID-19. Here immunoSEQ multiplex PCR was the method, and the copy in TCRdb shows in-frame clones only, minus some. The data contain approximately 200,000 clones, about 85% of them singletons. Sequencing used peripheral blood. The receptors here all came from a middle-aged woman with COVID-19, enrolled during active disease.

V usage is TRBV4-1 and J usage is TRBJ1-3, with D unresolved. Germline V gene data show CDR1 as MGHRA and CDR2 as YSYEKL. With 0 bases removed from V and 0 bases from J, the gap between germline ends came to 9 bases. The CDR3 extends over 16 amino acids. In DNA form, the CDR3 reads TGCGCCAGCAGCCAAGATCCGGGGAGCTCTGGAAACACCATATATTTT. Residues: CASSQDPGSSGNTIYF.

The chain uses TRBV12-3 or TRBV12-4 and TRBJ1-4; D gene ambiguous. The length of the CDR3 is 11 residues. V lost 6 bases and J lost 7, with 6 bases in between. In DNA, the CDR3 is TGTGCCAGCAGCCAACTTGAAAAACTGTTTTTT. Protein sequence: CASSQLEKLFF.

V usage is TRBV7-9 and J usage is TRBJ2-1; weak D call: TRBD1 (6 bases). The CDR3 has 15 residues. Trimming left V 1 base short and J 4 bases short, with 11 bases between. CDR1 is SEHNR, CDR2 FQNEAQ, per germline (reference sequence). Here the CDR3 DNA reads TGTGCCAGCAGCTTAGTAACAGGGACGTACAATGAGCAGTTCTTC. It encodes CASSLVTGTYNEQFF.

The chain employs TRBV14 and TRBJ2-5, with 7 bases matching TRBD2. The CDR3 contains 17 residues. V lost 5 bases to trimming and J lost 2 bases; unmatched junction nucleotides: 14. CDR1 and CDR2 from the germline V gene are SGHDN and FVKESK. The CDR3 reads CASSWARRDYTQETQYF. The CDR3 DNA reads TGTGCCAGCAGCTGGGCAAGGCGGGACTACACTCAAGAGACCCAGTACTTC.

V usage is TRBV14 and J usage is TRBJ2-3; perhaps TRBD2 as D (6 bases). In germline, CDR1 is SGHDN, CDR2 FVKESK. V lost 3 bases to trimming and J lost 4 bases, with 14 bases between them. The CDR3 totals 15 residues. The CDR3 here is CASSHTGGRADTQYF. CDR3 coding DNA: TGTGCCAGCAGCCATACCGGGGGAAGGGCAGATACGCAGTATTTT.

The chain employs TRBV3-1 (or the pseudogene TRBV3-2) and TRBJ2-7; D might be TRBD2 (6 bases). The CDR3 loop spans 13 amino acids. The V end lost 7 bases, the J end lost 0 bases, and 10 bases lay between the germline ends. Germline assignment: CDR1 LGHDT and CDR2 YNNKEL (reference sequence). This CDR3 reads CASNSGSSYEQYF. DNA for the CDR3: TGTGCCAGCAATAGCGGTAGCTCCTACGAGCAGTACTTC.

The chain has TRBV5-1 and TRBJ1-3; D is possibly TRBD1 (6 bases). V was clipped by 0 bases and J by 1 base, with 11 bases between them. This CDR3 contains 16 residues. CDR1 SGHRS and CDR2 YFSETQ come from the germline V gene. The CDR3 here is CASSLVGGGSGNTIYF. CDR3 bases: TGCGCCAGCAGCTTGGTGGGAGGGGGATCTGGAAACACCATATATTTT.

The V call is TRBV25-1, the J call TRBJ1-2, with 8 bases aligning to TRBD1. CDR3 length: 13 amino acids. V shed 8 bases and J 4 bases; nucleotides not matched to a gene: 6. From germline, CDR1 is MGHDK and CDR2 SYGVNS. CDR3 in DNA: TGTGCCAGCGCAACAGGGGGGGGCTATGGCTACACCTTC. Amino acids: CASATGGGYGYTF.

The rearrangement joins TRBV10-3 to TRBJ1-1; 7 nucleotides agree with TRBD1. The CDR3 is made up of 12 amino acids. With 10 bases clipped from V and 2 bases from J, the junction kept 4 bases outside the gene matches. Germline V gene lookup returns CDR1 ENHRY and CDR2 SYGVKD. The CDR3 reads CASRDRNTEAFF. As DNA, the CDR3 is TGTGCCAGCCGGGACAGAAACACTGAAGCTTTCTTT.

CDR3 sequence (DNA): TGCGCCAGCAGCTTCGGAGGGACGGCGAACACTGAAGCTTTCTTT. Protein: CASSFGGTANTEAFF. The chain employs TRBV5-1 and TRBJ1-1, with D perhaps TRBD1 (5 bases). This CDR3 has 15 residues. Germline assignment: CDR1 SGHRS and CDR2 YFSETQ. The V end was cut by 2 bases, the J end by 1 base, with 12 bases between.

The chain has TRBV27 and TRBJ2-2; 8 bases fit TRBD2. Germline CDR1 and CDR2: MNHEY and SMNVEV (reference sequence). Trimming cost V 6 bases and J 2 bases; bases outside gene matches: 5. The CDR3 length is 15 residues. In DNA form, the CDR3 reads TGTGCCAGCAGCCCCAGCGGGGGAAACACCGGGGAGCTGTTTTTT. This translates into CASSPSGGNTGELFF.

The rearrangement joins TRBV28 to TRBJ2-3; D remains unclear. Germline loops: CDR1 MDHEN, CDR2 SYDVKM. CDR3 size: 14 residues. V gave up 3 bases and J gave up 2 bases, with 9 bases separating them. The CDR3 here is CASSLPRLTDTQYF. The CDR3 DNA sequence: TGTGCCAGCAGTTTGCCTAGGCTCACAGATACGCAGTATTTT. The full variable domain, rest sourced from reference TRBV28 and TRBJ2-3, is DVKVTQSSRYLVKRTGEKVFLECVQDMDHENMFWYRQDPGLGLRLIYFSYDVKMKEKGDIPEGYSVSREKKERFSLILESASTNQTSMYLCASSLPRLTDTQYFGPGTRLTVL.

V usage is TRBV6-6 and J usage is TRBJ2-7; 11 nucleotides match TRBD1. This CDR3 spans 16 amino acids. Germline loops: CDR1 MNHNY, CDR2 SVGAGI (reference sequence). V was clipped by 6 bases and J by 0 bases; unmatched bases: 7. CDR3 protein: CASSHGGTGGSYEQYF. The CDR3 DNA reads TGTGCCAGCAGCCACGGCGGGACAGGGGGCTCCTACGAGCAGTACTTC.

The J gene is TRBJ1-2, the V gene TRBV5-6; maybe TRBD1 (5 bases). Germline CDR1 reads SGHDT; CDR2 reads YYEEEE. The CDR3 totals 12 residues. V dropped 0 bases and J dropped 6 bases, with 6 bases sitting between them. This chain's CDR3 is CASSLGRDGYTF. The CDR3 DNA reads as TGTGCCAGCAGCTTGGGCAGGGATGGCTACACCTTC.

V is TRBV29-1 and J is TRBJ1-1; the D gene is possibly TRBD1 (6 bases). The V gene lost 7 bases and the J gene lost 3 bases, with 15 bases spanning the gap. CDR1 SQVTM and CDR2 ANQGSEA come from the germline V gene. There are 13 residues in the CDR3. The CDR3 nucleotides are TGCAGCGCCGTTGGACAGCCCGACACTGAAGCTTTCTTT. Its translation: CSAVGQPDTEAFF.

The V call is TRBV7-2, the J call TRBJ1-2, with D tentatively TRBD1 (6 bases). CDR3 size: 14 residues. V gave up 8 bases and J gave up 9 bases, with 22 bases separating them. From germline, CDR1 is SGHTA and CDR2 FQGNSA. The CDR3 region has the DNA TGTGCCAGCTCCTCCGGGACACGGACCCTAAGCTACACCTTC. Translating gives CASSSGTRTLSYTF.

This clone appeared once. J is TRBJ1-1 and V is TRBV7-9; D uncertain. This CDR3 has 13 amino acids. Trimming shortened V by 1 base and J by 7 bases, and 10 bases separated the two germline ends. Per germline, CDR1 SEHNR and CDR2 FQNEAQ (reference sequence). Written as DNA, the CDR3 is TGTGCCAGCAGCTTAGTGTCCCGGTATGAAGCTTTCTTT. It specifies CASSLVSRYEAFF.

The genes are TRBV27 and TRBJ2-7, with 9 bases aligning to TRBD1. CDR3 length: 14 amino acids. Unmatched junction bases numbered 4, after V lost 5 bases and J lost 2 bases. Germline lookup yields CDR1 MNHEY and CDR2 SMNVEV (reference sequence). The CDR3 reads CASSPTGGAYEQYF. CDR3 nucleotides: TGTGCCAGCAGTCCGACAGGGGGAGCCTACGAGCAGTACTTC.

The chain is built from TRBV19 and TRBJ2-1, with 10 bases fitting TRBD2. CDR3 length: 22 residues. Germline V CDR1 and CDR2: LNHDA, SQIVND (reference sequence). The junction had 22 bases not matched to a gene; V was cut back by 5 bases and J by 0 bases. In nucleotides, the CDR3 is TGTGCCAGTAGTCCCGGGGTAGCGGGGGGCCTTATCCTTGATAGCTCCTACAATGAGCAGTTCTTC. Translating it yields CASSPGVAGGLILDSSYNEQFF.

A word on this clone: A much more abundant neighbour one base away suggests this may be a read error. This chain joins TRBV6-4 and TRBJ1-5; TRBD1 is a possible D gene (6 bases). The CDR3 runs 14 residues. Germline V gives CDR1 MRHNA, CDR2 SNTAGT. V lost 3 bases, J lost 1 base, and 7 bases lay in between. The CDR3, as DNA: TGTGCCAGCAGTGAGCAGGGGAGCAATCAGCCCCAGCATTTT. Its translation is CASSEQGSNQPQHF.

This CDR3 reads CASSQDMWDSDSLYSGANVLTF. The CDR3 DNA sequence: TGCGCCAGCAGCCAAGATATGTGGGACTCCGACTCATTGTACTCTGGGGCCAACGTCCTGACTTTC. This chain connects TRBV4-1 to TRBJ2-6; the D gene is possibly TRBD2 (6 bases). V was pared by 0 bases and J by 0 bases, with 24 bases between. Germline V gene data show CDR1 as MGHRA and CDR2 as YSYEKL. The CDR3 contains 22 residues.

V usage is TRBV7-2 and J usage is TRBJ2-7; perhaps TRBD1 as D (6 bases). V was shortened by 4 bases and J by 7 bases, with 14 bases between the two germline ends. Germline CDR1 reads SGHTA; CDR2 reads FQGNSA. The CDR3 runs to 13 residues. The CDR3 DNA reads as TGTGCCAGCAGCTCCCCCACAGGGATGGAGCAGTACTTC. Translation gives CASSSPTGMEQYF.

CDR3 protein: CASSIVQAGVGEQYF. The CDR3 bases are TGTGCCAGTAGTATAGTCCAGGCTGGTGTGGGCGAGCAGTACTTC. The chain is built from TRBV19 and TRBJ2-7; unclear D gene. Germline CDR1 and CDR2: LNHDA and SQIVND (reference sequence). Trimming took 1 base from V and 6 from J, leaving 16 bases between them. The CDR3 is made up of 15 amino acids.

The gene calls are TRBV18 and TRBJ2-5; D is undetermined. With 2 bases removed from V and 1 base from J, the gap between germline ends came to 8 bases. The CDR3 has 14 residues. Per the germline V gene, CDR1 is KGHSH and CDR2 is LQKENI. Here the CDR3 DNA reads TGTGCCAGCTCACCAGGGCGAAGCCAAGAGACCCAGTACTTC. Translated, it gives CASSPGRSQETQYF.

The rearrangement links TRBV5-5 to TRBJ1-3; D gene ambiguous. V lost 2 bases and J lost 0, with 15 bases in between. Germline V CDR1 and CDR2: SGHKS, YYEKEE (reference sequence). The CDR3 runs 17 residues. CDR3 amino acids: CASSLPTGRFSGNTIYF. CDR3 nucleotides: TGTGCCAGCAGCTTACCAACTGGGAGATTCTCTGGAAACACCATATATTTT.

The chain links TRBV7-9 to TRBJ1-1, with unresolved D. V shed 3 bases and J shed 1 base, with 6 bases lying between them. This CDR3 spans 13 amino acids. The germline V gene has CDR1 SEHNR and CDR2 FQNEAQ (reference sequence). In DNA, the CDR3 is TGTGCCAGCAGCTTTCCCGGGAACACTGAAGCTTTCTTT. Translation gives CASSFPGNTEAFF.

The chain combines TRBV15 with TRBJ1-2; 8 nucleotides line up with TRBD1. The CDR3 is made up of 15 amino acids. The V gene's germline CDR1 is LNHNV and CDR2 YYDKDF (reference sequence). After removal of 5 bases from V and 8 bases from J, the junction contained 13 bases not matched to a gene. Written as DNA, the CDR3 is TGTGCCACCAGCGGACAAGGACAGGGAAAAAAAGGCTACACCTTC. It codes for CATSGQGQGKKGYTF.

The V call is TRBV7-2, the J call TRBJ1-2, with a possible D match to TRBD1 (6 bases). The CDR3 is 14 residues long. Per germline, CDR1 SGHTA and CDR2 FQGNSA. Trimming pared 5 bases from V and 0 bases from J, leaving 10 bases between. This CDR3 reads CASSTQGANYGYTF. DNA for the CDR3: TGTGCCAGCAGCACACAGGGTGCTAACTATGGCTACACCTTC. Together with reference TRBV7-2 and TRBJ1-2, the CDR3 gives the full variable domain: GAGVSQSPSNKVTEKGKDVELRCDPISGHTALYWYRQSLGQGLEFLIYFQGNSAPDKSGLPSDRFSAERTGGSVSTLTIQRTQQEDSAVYLCASSTQGANYGYTFGSGTRLTVV.

The CDR3 DNA reads TGCGCCAGCAGCTTGAGGGGTGCCAAAAACATTCAGTACTTC. Its translation is CASSLRGAKNIQYF. The V gene is TRBV5-1, the J gene TRBJ2-4; tentatively, D is TRBD1 (5 bases). Germline CDR1 and CDR2: SGHRS and YFSETQ. V lost 1 base to trimming and J lost 1 base, with 6 bases between them. The CDR3 has 14 amino acids.

This clone was seen a handful of times. This sequence joins TRBV6-5 and TRBJ1-2, with TRBD1 matching 7 bases. V shed 5 bases, J shed 3 bases, and the junction held 6 bases outside the gene matches. The CDR3 consists of 14 residues. The V gene's germline CDR1 is MNHEY and CDR2 SVGAGI. The DNA of the CDR3 is TGTGCCAGCAGTCGACAGGGATCGGACTATGGCTACACCTTC. Protein: CASSRQGSDYGYTF.

The V gene is TRBV5-1, the J gene TRBJ2-2; tentative D call: TRBD2 (5 bases). The CDR3 has 16 residues. Germline loops: CDR1 SGHRS, CDR2 YFSETQ. The V gene lost 1 base and the J gene lost 5 bases, with 15 bases spanning the gap. In DNA, the CDR3 is TGCGCCAGCAGCTTGATTTTCGGGGATGGGACCGGGGAGCTGTTTTTT. Protein product: CASSLIFGDGTGELFF. Variable domain in full (rest from reference TRBV5-1 and TRBJ2-2): KAGVTQTPRYLIKTRGQQVTLSCSPISGHRSVSWYQQTPGQGLQFLFEYFSETQRNKGNFPGRFSGRQFSNSRSEMNVSTLELGDSALYLCASSLIFGDGTGELFFGEGSRLTVL.

V and J are TRBV29-1 and TRBJ1-2, with TRBD1 as a possible D gene (6 bases). V gave up 6 bases and J gave up 4 bases, with 12 bases separating them. The length of the CDR3 is 12 residues. Germline V gives CDR1 SQVTM, CDR2 ANQGSEA. In nucleotides, the CDR3 is TGCAGCGTGACCCAGGGGTTCTATGGCTACACCTTC. Encoded protein: CSVTQGFYGYTF.